This record concerns one T cell receptor beta chain sequence. The antigen is undetermined. The data belong to a study of cytotoxic CD8 clonotypes in ibrutinib-treated CLL. Study-wide points: Baseline clonality, higher than in age-matched healthy donors, tracked circulating CD8+ T-cell counts.

Deep sequencing aimed at 1 in 200,000 to 1 in 1 million T cells' resolution. Here immunoSEQ multiplex PCR was the method, and the copy in TCRdb shows in-frame clones only, minus some. Among roughly 250,000 clones listed, under 80% were seen once. The germline gives CDR1 SNHLY, CDR2 FYNNEI. Trimming took 4 bases from V and 8 from J, leaving 8 bases between them. There are 11 residues in the CDR3. The sequence was collected from a human donor with chronic lymphocytic leukemia. The rearrangement uses TRBV2 and TRBJ1-1, with D unclear. Sequenced material: PBMCs, taken after 24 months of ibrutinib treatment. The CDR3 is CASSVQTEAFF. CDR3 in DNA: TGTGCCAGCAGTGTTCAGACAGAAGCTTTCTTT.